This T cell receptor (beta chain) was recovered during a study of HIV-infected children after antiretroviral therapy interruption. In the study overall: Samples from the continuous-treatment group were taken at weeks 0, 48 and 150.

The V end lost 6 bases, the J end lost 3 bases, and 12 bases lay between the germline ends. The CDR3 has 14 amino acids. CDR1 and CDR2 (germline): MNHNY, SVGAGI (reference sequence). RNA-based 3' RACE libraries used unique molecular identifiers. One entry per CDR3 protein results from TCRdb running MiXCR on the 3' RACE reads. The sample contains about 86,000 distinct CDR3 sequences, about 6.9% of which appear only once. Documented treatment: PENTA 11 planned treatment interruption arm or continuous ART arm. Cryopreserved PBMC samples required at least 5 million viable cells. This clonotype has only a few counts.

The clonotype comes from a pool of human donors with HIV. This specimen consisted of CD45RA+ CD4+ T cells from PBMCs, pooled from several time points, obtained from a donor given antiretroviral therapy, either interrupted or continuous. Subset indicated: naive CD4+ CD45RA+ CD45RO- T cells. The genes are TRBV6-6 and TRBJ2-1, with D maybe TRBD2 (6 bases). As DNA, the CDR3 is TGTGCCAGCAGCCATAGGACTAACTACAATGAGCAGTTCTTC. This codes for CASSHRTNYNEQFF.